A selection of T cell receptor beta chains follows, all from one sample in a study of blood T cell repertoires in COVID-19. This table comes from immunoSEQ multiplex PCR, and its TCRdb copy is limited to in-frame clones, with some not included. Found here are some 31,000 clones, around nine tenths of them singletons; the top ten hold around 12%. Material: peripheral blood. Source of these receptors: a human donor in a cohort sampled during active COVID-19. The donor label of this sample is uncertain. Each CDR3 is given with its conserved first and last residue. The order of the fields is D gene, V gene, J gene, clone size, CDR3 protein, CDR3 DNA. The D gene is left open where the match is weak. Clone size, where shown, is once, few, many, or a class for clones that have expanded.

>TRBD1|TRBV5-1|TRBJ2-7|.
CASSLDRTGFIYEQYF
TGCGCCAGCAGCTTGGACCGGACAGGGTTCATCTACGAGCAGTACTTC
>.|TRBV18|TRBJ1-4|few
CASSPPGAGGNEKLFF
TGTGCCAGCTCACCACCGGGAGCCGGGGGTAATGAAAAACTGTTTTTT
>TRBD1|TRBV5-1|TRBJ1-1|.
CASSMDRVQEAFF
TGCGCCAGCAGCATGGACAGGGTACAGGAAGCTTTCTTT
>.|TRBV20-1|TRBJ2-7|.
CSAELSEQYF
TGCAGTGCGGAGCTATCCGAGCAGTACTTC
>TRBD2|TRBV3-1/TRBV3-2|TRBJ2-2|once
CASSQRAGAGGGELFF
TGTGCCAGCAGCCAGAGGGCGGGAGCTGGGGGCGGGGAGCTGTTTTTT
>TRBD1|TRBV19|TRBJ1-1|.
CASSSGTGTTHTEAFF
TGTGCCAGTAGTTCCGGGACAGGCACTACCCACACTGAAGCTTTCTTT
>TRBD2|TRBV9|TRBJ2-2|.
CASSRSAGGDTGELFF
TGTGCCAGCAGCAGATCAGCGGGAGGCGACACCGGGGAGCTGTTTTTT
>.|TRBV5-1|TRBJ1-2|.
CASSLTEGYGYTF
TGCGCCAGCAGCTTGACTGAGGGCTATGGCTACACCTTC
>TRBD1|TRBV19|TRBJ1-6|.
CASSTPDRAAPLHF
TGTGCCAGTAGTACTCCGGACAGGGCGGCACCCCTCCACTTT
>TRBD1|TRBV7-6|TRBJ1-4|.
CASSLRDRGLEKLFF
TGTGCCAGCAGCTTGAGAGACAGGGGGCTCGAAAAACTGTTTTTT
>.|TRBV28|TRBJ2-7|.
CASSPPYGSAYEQYF
TGTGCCAGCAGCCCCCCCTACGGGAGCGCCTACGAGCAGTACTTC
>TRBD1|TRBV11-2|TRBJ1-1|.
CASNLGQGGEAFF
TGTGCCAGCAACCTGGGACAGGGGGGAGAAGCTTTCTTT
>TRBD1|TRBV6-5|TRBJ1-3|.
CASRGTVNSGNTIYF
TGTGCCAGCAGGGGGACAGTCAACTCTGGAAACACCATATATTTT
>.|TRBV5-1|TRBJ1-3|.
CASSLGGSGNTIYF
TGCGCCAGCAGCTTAGGGGGCTCTGGAAACACCATATATTTT
>TRBD2|TRBV11-2|TRBJ2-1|.
CASSLVAGDFYNEQFF
TGTGCCAGCAGCTTAGTGGCGGGAGACTTTTACAATGAGCAGTTCTTC
>TRBD2|TRBV6-5|TRBJ2-7|few
CASRNGLASEEQYF
TGTGCCAGCAGAAATGGACTAGCGTCAGAGGAGCAGTACTTC
>.|TRBV6-5|TRBJ2-7|few
CASTDLRGSEQYF
TGTGCCAGCACCGATCTCCGGGGATCCGAGCAGTACTTC
>TRBD2|TRBV5-6|TRBJ2-2|.
CASSKGTSGAPGELFF
TGTGCCAGCAGCAAGGGGACTAGCGGAGCTCCCGGGGAGCTGTTTTTT
>TRBD1|TRBV4-1|TRBJ1-5|few
CASSPLTGSNQPQHF
TGCGCCAGCAGCCCCCTGACAGGGAGCAATCAGCCCCAGCATTTT